This section outlines one T cell receptor (beta chain) sequence together with its context. No antigen is known for it. The data belong to a study of cytomegalovirus exposure and HLA in healthy donors. The CDR3 totals 15 residues. Between the trimmed V and J ends, which lost 7 bases and 0 bases, there was a span of 13 bases. CDR1 is MNHEY and CDR2 is SMNVEV in the germline V gene (reference sequence). Study-level results: Cytomegalovirus status, reportedly, was diagnosed with high specificity and sensitivity by the classifier. Analyzed later, association rates of TCRs varied across HLA loci, with DRB1 most and HLA-C fewest. Available immune exposure information covered CMV serostatus only.

The study ran its PCR with 60 Vbeta and 13 Jbeta primers. This table comes from immunoSEQ multiplex PCR, and its TCRdb copy is limited to in-frame clones, with some not included. Among 100,000 to 150,000 clones, roughly 76% were seen once, and the ten largest hold about 16%. The receptor was isolated from a man aged 50-60 years in good health and CMV-seropositive. This sequence joins TRBV27 and TRBJ1-5, with a weak D call TRBD1 (6 bases). The source material was PBMCs. CDR3 sequence: CASNRRGYSNQPQHF. Here the CDR3 DNA reads TGTGCCAGCAATCGCAGGGGCTATAGCAATCAGCCCCAGCATTTT.